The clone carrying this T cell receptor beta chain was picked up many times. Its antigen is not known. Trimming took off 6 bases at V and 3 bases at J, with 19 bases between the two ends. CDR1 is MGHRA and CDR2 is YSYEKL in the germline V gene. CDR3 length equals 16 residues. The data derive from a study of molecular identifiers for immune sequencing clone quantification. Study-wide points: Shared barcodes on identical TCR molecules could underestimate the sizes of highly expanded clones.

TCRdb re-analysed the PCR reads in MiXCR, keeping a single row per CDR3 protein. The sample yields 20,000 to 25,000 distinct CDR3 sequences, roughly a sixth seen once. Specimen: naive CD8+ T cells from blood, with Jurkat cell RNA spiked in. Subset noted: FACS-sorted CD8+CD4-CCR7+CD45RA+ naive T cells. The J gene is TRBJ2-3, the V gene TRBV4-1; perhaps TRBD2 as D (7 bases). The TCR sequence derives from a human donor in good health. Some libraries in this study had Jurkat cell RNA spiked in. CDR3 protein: CASRYRAPGGTDTQYF. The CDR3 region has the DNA TGCGCCAGCAGATACAGGGCGCCGGGGGGAACAGATACGCAGTATTTT.